Presented here are 16 T cell receptor beta chains from one specimen sequenced in a study of T cell responses to AZD1222 COVID-19 vaccine. The protocol was immunoSEQ multiplex PCR, while the TCRdb copy is restricted to in-frame clones and leaves out a portion. Of 100,000 to 150,000 clones listed, approximately 85% are singletons. The specimen was peripheral blood, collected on day 0 of AZD1222 vaccination. These receptors were obtained from an adult in good health.

This chain uses TRBV7-3 with TRBJ2-2; D is ambiguous. The germline V gene encodes CDR1 SGHTA and CDR2 FQGTGA. The germline V and J ends were trimmed by 4 bases and 1 base, with 16 bases remaining between them. The CDR3 sequence is 17 residues long. The CDR3 region is CASSSTPYHMNTGELFF. Written as DNA, the CDR3 is TGTGCCAGCAGCTCCACCCCATACCATATGAACACCGGGGAGCTGTTTTTT.

The chain has TRBV5-1 and TRBJ1-2, with 7 bases aligning to TRBD1. Germline-derived CDR1 and CDR2 are SGHRS and YFSETQ. J gave up 2 bases and V 0 bases, and 4 bases lay outside the gene matches. The CDR3 consists of 15 residues. The CDR3 coding sequence is TGCGCCAGCAGCTTGGTTTTAGGGGGCAACTATGGCTACACCTTC. It translates to CASSLVLGGNYGYTF.

V usage is TRBV2 and J usage is TRBJ1-5; D uncertain. Germline V CDR1 and CDR2: SNHLY, FYNNEI. Trimming removed 1 base from V and 1 base from J, with 8 bases in between. CDR3 length equals 15 residues. The CDR3 spells CASSEGGVSNQPQHF. The CDR3 nucleotides are TGTGCCAGCAGTGAAGGGGGAGTGAGCAATCAGCCCCAGCATTTT.

The chain joins TRBV5-1 to TRBJ2-1; 8 bases align to TRBD1. After removal of 4 bases from V and 8 bases from J, the junction contained 11 bases not matched to a gene. CDR1 is SGHRS and CDR2 is YFSETQ in the germline V gene. The CDR3 length is 15 residues. This CDR3 is CASSQRQGYLDEQFF. CDR3 sequence (DNA): TGCGCCAGCAGCCAAAGACAGGGGTATTTGGATGAGCAGTTCTTC.

The DNA for the CDR3 is TGTGCCAGCAGCTCCCTGGACAGGGCTATGGGCGGTGAAGCTTTCTTT. Its protein is CASSSLDRAMGGEAFF. The rearrangement joins TRBV7-9 to TRBJ1-1; 8 bases are a match to TRBD1. The CDR3 has 16 amino acids. V shed 4 bases and J 7 bases; nucleotides not matched to a gene: 14. CDR1 is SEHNR, CDR2 FQNEAQ, per germline (reference sequence).

This chain links TRBV7-9 with TRBJ2-4; D gene unclear. Per germline, CDR1 SEHNR and CDR2 FQNEAQ (reference sequence). Trimming removed 5 bases from V and 0 bases from J, with 11 bases in between. This CDR3 is built from 15 residues. The CDR3 is CASSRTSVAKNIQYF. CDR3 DNA: TGTGCCAGCAGCAGGACGTCCGTAGCCAAAAACATTCAGTACTTC.

The chain couples TRBV3-1 (or the pseudogene TRBV3-2) to TRBJ1-2; 11 nucleotides match TRBD1. This CDR3 has 16 residues. The V gene end was trimmed by 1 base and the J gene end by 5 bases; junction bases not matched to a gene: 6. Germline CDR1 and CDR2: LGHDT and YNNKEL (reference sequence). CDR3 DNA: TGTGCCAGCAGCCAAGGCGGACAGGGGGCTCTTTATGGCTACACCTTC. Translated: CASSQGGQGALYGYTF.

The chain carries TRBV29-1 and TRBJ2-2; D unclear. Looked up from germline, CDR1 is SQVTM and CDR2 is ANQGSEA. The V end lost 6 bases, the J end lost 4 bases, and 9 bases lay between the germline ends. The CDR3 spans 12 residues. The CDR3 DNA is TGCAGCGTCAGGACGGGCACCGGGGAGCTGTTTTTT. Amino acids: CSVRTGTGELFF.

The chain links TRBV6-2 or TRBV6-3 to TRBJ1-5, with D uncertain. Per the germline V gene, CDR1 is MNHEY and CDR2 is SVGEGT. This CDR3 is 13 amino acids long. Deletions cut 4 bases from V and 7 bases from J, with 11 bases between. CDR3 in amino acids: CASSSVGSQPQHF. CDR3 DNA sequence: TGTGCCAGCAGTTCCGTCGGATCCCAGCCCCAGCATTTT.

With regard to this clone: Other DNA sequences in the same sample also yield this CDR3. The V call is TRBV7-9, the J call TRBJ1-2; tentatively, D is TRBD1 (5 bases). Germline V gene data show CDR1 as SEHNR and CDR2 as FQNEAQ (reference sequence). The CDR3 spans 13 residues. The ends were cut back, 1 base at V and 5 bases at J, with 8 bases in the middle. The CDR3 reads CASSLGTFYGYTF. The DNA for the CDR3 is TGTGCCAGCAGCTTAGGGACATTTTATGGCTACACCTTC. Full variable domain (rest looked up from reference TRBV7-9 and TRBJ1-2): DTGVSQNPRHKITKRGQNVTFRCDPISEHNRLYWYRQTLGQGPEFLTYFQNEAQLEKSRLLSDRFSAERPKGSFSTLEIQRTEQGDSAMYLCASSLGTFYGYTFGSGTRLTVV.

The chain couples TRBV7-9 to TRBJ1-1, with TRBD1 matching 8 bases. There are 15 residues in the CDR3. V lost 5 bases and J lost 4; bases outside the gene matches: 9. CDR1 and CDR2 from the germline V gene are SEHNR and FQNEAQ (reference sequence). CDR3 loop: CASSPKRTGSTEAFF. CDR3 bases: TGTGCCAGCAGCCCGAAGCGGACAGGGAGCACTGAAGCTTTCTTT.

V gene TRBV18 combines with J gene TRBJ2-3; 7 bases map to TRBD2. The V gene's germline CDR1 is KGHSH and CDR2 LQKENI. J lost 5 bases, V lost 2 bases, and 4 bases had no gene match. This CDR3 contains 14 residues. CDR3 protein: CASSPGGVQDTQYF. The CDR3 nucleotides are TGTGCCAGCTCACCAGGGGGGGTACAAGATACGCAGTATTTT.

This clone was picked up a small number of times. The J gene is TRBJ2-3, the V gene TRBV4-2; 10 bases agree with TRBD2. Germline V gene sequence: CDR1 LGHNA, CDR2 YNFKEQ. The CDR3 is 15 residues long. J gave up 2 bases and V 5 bases, and 4 bases lay outside the gene matches. The CDR3, as DNA: TGTGCCAGCAGCGGACTAGCGGACCACACAGATACGCAGTATTTT. Its protein is CASSGLADHTDTQYF.

This clone has more than one count but fewer than ten. The V gene is TRBV4-1, the J gene TRBJ1-3; perhaps TRBD1 as D (5 bases). Trimming took off 4 bases at V and 0 bases at J, with 22 bases between the two ends. In germline, CDR1 is MGHRA, CDR2 YSYEKL. The CDR3 consists of 19 residues. CDR3 coding DNA: TGCGCCAGCAGCCGTCAAAACGGGGCCAGCGCCCACTCTGGAAACACCATATATTTT. Protein sequence: CASSRQNGASAHSGNTIYF.

This rearrangement joins TRBV4-1 to TRBJ1-2; possibly TRBD1 for D (6 bases). With 4 bases removed from V and 4 bases from J, the gap between germline ends came to 16 bases. Per germline, CDR1 MGHRA and CDR2 YSYEKL. The CDR3 loop spans 15 amino acids. CDR3 DNA: TGCGCCAGCAGCCCGGGACAAGGGACTGCCTATGGCTACACCTTC. Amino acid sequence: CASSPGQGTAYGYTF.

This rearrangement joins TRBV6-5 to TRBJ1-5, with D perhaps matching TRBD1 (5 bases). The ends were cut back, 6 bases at V and 2 bases at J, with 8 bases in the middle. Germline CDR1 reads MNHEY; CDR2 reads SVGAGI. The CDR3 is 13 residues long. CDR3 in DNA: TGTGCCAGCAGGTGGACACGCAATCAGCCCCAGCATTTT. Translated, it gives CASRWTRNQPQHF.